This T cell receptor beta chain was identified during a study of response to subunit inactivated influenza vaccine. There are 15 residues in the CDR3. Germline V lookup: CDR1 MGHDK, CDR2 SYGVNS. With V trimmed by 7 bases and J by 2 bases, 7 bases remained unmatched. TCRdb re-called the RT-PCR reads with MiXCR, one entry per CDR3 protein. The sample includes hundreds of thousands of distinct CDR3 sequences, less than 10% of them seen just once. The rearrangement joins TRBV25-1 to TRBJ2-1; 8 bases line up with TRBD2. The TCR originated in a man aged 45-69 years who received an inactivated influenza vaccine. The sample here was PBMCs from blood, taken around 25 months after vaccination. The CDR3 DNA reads TGTGCCAGCATCGACGCCGGGAGGGCCTACAATGAGCAGTTCTTC. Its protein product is CASIDAGRAYNEQFF.